This T cell receptor (beta chain) emerged from a study of early T cells in non-severe SARS-CoV-2 infection. The V and J ends lost 5 bases and 5 bases, in that order; junction bases with no gene match: 12. Germline CDR1 and CDR2: MNHEY and SMNVEV (reference sequence). The CDR3 spans 17 residues. This clonotype was observed many times. TCRdb re-called the 5' RACE reads through MiXCR, storing one row per CDR3 protein. The sample lists about 49,000 distinct CDR3 sequences, around 4% seen once, with 5% to 6.5% in the top ten. The chain couples TRBV27 to TRBJ2-1; 10 bases agree with TRBD1. Sequencing input: whole blood. The source is an adult who was a healthcare worker with PCR-confirmed SARS-CoV-2 infection or an uninfected control (not recorded which). The CDR3 region is CASSRIVGTGANNEQFF. The CDR3 DNA reads as TGTGCCAGCAGTCGGATAGTCGGGACAGGGGCCAACAATGAGCAGTTCTTC.